These 15 T cell receptor beta chains were sequenced from one sample in a study of regulatory T cells in long-lasting Graves disease (dated by TCRdb to the early 2020s). The library was made by multiplex PCR. Instrument used: Illumina HiSeq 4000. To build TCR beta libraries, CDR3 regions were amplified by Arm-PCR using iRepertoire HTBI primers. TCRdb reran the public reads through fastp at Q25 and MiXCR, keeping productive beta chains. Rows merge per CDR3 protein into single entries with the most common DNA and genes. The sample profile shows a few hundred thousand distinct CDR3 sequences; around 20% of them were found once. Of the sample, roughly an eighth is held by the ten largest clones. The label giving this sample's time point can be read as: persistent/refractory GD, antithyroid drugs over 5 years with positive TRAb. For both TCR sequencing and RNA sequencing, RNA was extracted from PBMCs in TRIzol.

The specimen was peripheral blood mononuclear cells (PBMCs), collected when the disease was refractory, from a patient treated with antithyroid drugs. The receptor set was obtained from a female donor with Graves disease.

The table lists this clonotype with a few counts. V usage is TRBV10-3 and J usage is TRBJ1-1; maybe TRBD1 (6 bases). The V and J ends lost 0 bases and 2 bases respectively, with 10 bases between them. Germline V gene data show CDR1 as ENHRY and CDR2 as SYGVKD. The CDR3 has 15 amino acids. CDR3 sequence reads: CAISESQQGNTEAFF. CDR3 bases: TGTGCCATCAGTGAGTCACAACAGGGAAACACTGAAGCTTTCTTT.

The table lists this clonotype with many counts. The rearrangement uses TRBV20-1 and TRBJ2-5, with D possibly being TRBD2 (5 bases). The CDR3 consists of 14 residues. The V gene's germline CDR1 is DFQATT and CDR2 SNEGSKA (reference sequence). V lost 6 bases and J 0 bases, leaving 14 bases between the germline ends. CDR3 loop: CSAPLGSHQETQYF. The CDR3 DNA reads as TGCAGTGCCCCTCTGGGGAGTCACCAAGAGACCCAGTACTTC.

For this clonotype: Given a much more abundant clone one base away, this may be a read error. The chain couples TRBV3-1 to TRBJ2-6, with D maybe TRBD1 (5 bases). The germline V gene has CDR1 LGHDT and CDR2 YNNKEL (reference sequence). The CDR3 is made up of 16 amino acids. CDR3 in amino acids: CASSQDRGAGANILTF. DNA for the CDR3: TGTGCCAGCAGCCAAGATCGCGGTGCTGGGGCCAACATCCTGACTTTC.

The chain joins TRBV9 to TRBJ1-1; D remains unclear. The germline V gene encodes CDR1 SGDLS and CDR2 YYNGEE. The length of the CDR3 is 13 residues. Trimming took 2 bases from V and 1 from J, leaving 6 bases between them. The CDR3 nucleotides read TGTGCCAGCAGCGTTTGGCAGAACACTGAAGCTTTCTTT. Translated, it gives CASSVWQNTEAFF.

On this clonotype itself: This clone may be a read error of a much larger clone one base away. The V gene is TRBV30, the J gene TRBJ2-7; D uncertain. The CDR3 runs 12 residues. V was trimmed by 3 bases and J by 2 bases, leaving 8 bases between them. Germline-derived CDR1 and CDR2 are GTSNPN and SVGIG (reference sequence). CDR3 in amino acids: CAWRDITYEQYF. DNA of the CDR3: TGTGCCTGGAGAGACATCACCTACGAGCAGTACTTC.

At least ten counts were recorded for this clonotype. This chain joins TRBV12-3 or TRBV12-4 and TRBJ1-1; TRBD1 is a possible D gene (6 bases). V was trimmed by 7 bases and J by 5 bases, leaving 11 bases between them. The CDR3 has 12 residues. This CDR3 is CASIGGGTEAFF. In DNA, the CDR3 is TGTGCCAGCATAGGGGGAGGGACTGAAGCTTTCTTT.

The chain uses TRBV2 and TRBJ2-3; 12 bases agree with TRBD2. Trimming took 4 bases from V and 6 from J; bases not matched to a gene: 2. Germline CDR1 SNHLY, CDR2 FYNNEI. This CDR3 region has 14 residues. The CDR3 loop is CASSASGRVDTQYF. The CDR3 DNA is TGTGCCAGCAGTGCTAGCGGGAGGGTTGATACGCAGTATTTT.

The chain joins TRBV27 to TRBJ2-1; D unresolved. Germline V gene data show CDR1 as MNHEY and CDR2 as SMNVEV (reference sequence). Trimming left V 3 bases short and J 7 bases short, with 16 bases between. The CDR3 contains 15 residues. CDR3: CASSLAPRLGNEQFF. CDR3 sequence (DNA): TGTGCCAGCAGTTTGGCCCCTCGGTTGGGGAATGAGCAGTTCTTC.

This clonotype was found a few times. V is TRBV13 and J is TRBJ1-1, with D possibly being TRBD1 (6 bases). Trimming stripped 4 bases from V and 1 base from J, with 16 bases between. This CDR3 comprises 16 residues. Per germline, CDR1 PRHDT and CDR2 FYEKMQ (reference sequence). The CDR3 bases are TGTGCCAGCAGCTCCTTCAGGACAGTCAGGAACACTGAAGCTTTCTTT. Protein sequence: CASSSFRTVRNTEAFF.

This clonotype was detected ten times or more. The genes are TRBV28 and TRBJ2-7; the D is unclear. CDR1 MDHEN and CDR2 SYDVKM come from the germline V gene. V was clipped by 4 bases and J by 3 bases, with 19 bases between them. This CDR3 comprises 16 residues. The CDR3, as DNA: TGTGCCAGCAGTTCTCCGAAAGCCGCTGGATTCTACGAGCAGTACTTC. It codes for CASSSPKAAGFYEQYF.

This clonotype has just a few counts. V is TRBV30 and J is TRBJ1-3, with D possibly matching TRBD1 (5 bases). The CDR3 spans 14 residues. Germline values: CDR1 GTSNPN, CDR2 SVGIG (reference sequence). Trimming removed 0 bases from V and 4 bases from J, with 10 bases in between. The CDR3 region has the DNA TGTGCCTGGAGTGTCGGACATAAGGGAAACACCATATATTTT. It is translated as CAWSVGHKGNTIYF. Based on the CDR3 plus reference TRBV30 and TRBJ1-3, the full variable domain is SQTIHQWPATLVQPVGSPLSLECTVEGTSNPNLYWYRQAAGRGLQLLFYSVGIGQISSEVPQNLSASRPQDRQFILSSKKLLLSDSGFYLCAWSVGHKGNTIYFGEGSWLTVV.

This clonotype has at least ten counts. This chain joins TRBV3-1 and TRBJ2-5; 8 nucleotides align to TRBD1. The V gene end was trimmed by 2 bases and the J gene end by 3 bases; junction bases not matched to a gene: 14. The length of the CDR3 is 18 residues. Germline loops: CDR1 LGHDT, CDR2 YNNKEL (reference sequence). The CDR3 bases are TGTGCCAGCAGCCAACTAGGGCCTTGGACAGGGAAGGAAGAGACCCAGTACTTC. Translating gives CASSQLGPWTGKEETQYF.

This chain joins TRBV30 and TRBJ2-7; D might be TRBD1 (6 bases). The CDR3 is made up of 15 amino acids. From germline, CDR1 is GTSNPN and CDR2 SVGIG (reference sequence). V was pared by 6 bases and J by 0 bases, with 18 bases between. The CDR3 here is CACRQDRKGSYEQYF. The CDR3 DNA sequence: TGTGCCTGCAGACAGGATCGGAAAGGCTCCTACGAGCAGTACTTC.

A word on this clonotype: It is likely a read error: a sequence one base away is far more abundant. DNA for the CDR3: TGTACCAGCAGTGAAGAGATGACAGGGCTGAACACTGAAGCTTTCTTT. Residues: CTSSEEMTGLNTEAFF. The chain carries TRBV6-2 or TRBV6-3 and TRBJ1-1; 7 positions match TRBD1. CDR1 and CDR2 (germline): MNHEY, SVGEGT. CDR3 size: 16 residues.

The chain couples TRBV27 to TRBJ2-5, with D maybe TRBD1 (7 bases). The CDR3 runs to 14 residues. V was cut by 6 bases and J by 5 bases, with 16 bases left in between. Per germline, CDR1 MNHEY and CDR2 SMNVEV (reference sequence). The CDR3 nucleotides read TGTGCCAGCAGCAACAGGGGAGGTTGGGAGACCCAGTACTTC. Protein: CASSNRGGWETQYF.